Sequencing of this T cell receptor beta chain was carried out in a study of blood T cell repertoires in COVID-19. Authors' processing steps: Reference gene primer amplification gave nucleated cell count estimates. Produced via immunoSEQ multiplex PCR; TCRdb's table is partial and in-frame only. That table furnishes V, J and clone size, whereas the DNA furnished D and trimming. Altogether roughly 74,000 clones are present, around four fifths being singletons, with the ten largest covering 30% to 45%. Trimming removed 4 bases at V and 5 bases at J, with 8 bases between. The germline V gene has CDR1 PRHDT and CDR2 FYEKMQ (reference sequence). The CDR3 runs 12 residues.

Sequencing was done on a sample of peripheral blood. The TCR was taken from a man between 65 and 85 years old with acute or convalescent COVID-19. The J gene is TRBJ2-5, the V gene TRBV13; the D gene is possibly TRBD2 (5 bases). The DNA of the CDR3 is TGTGCCAGCAGCTCCCGAGGGGAGACCCAGTACTTC. This encodes CASSSRGETQYF.